This passage covers 5 T cell receptor beta chains from one sample sequenced in a study of OX40 agonist ivuxolimab in advanced cancers. The repertoire was sequenced with immunoSEQ multiplex PCR; TCRdb's copy has only in-frame clones and lacks some. This sample yields about 81,000 clones, of which just over 90% are seen a single time; around 15% belongs to the top ten. Sequenced here: CD4+ or CD8+ T cells sorted from blood, sampled in a trial of the OX40 agonist ivuxolimab. These receptors were collected from an adult with an advanced solid tumor such as melanoma, head and neck, liver or kidney cancer.

The chain has TRBV27 and TRBJ1-5; 8 bases fit TRBD1. CDR1 and CDR2 from the germline V gene are MNHEY and SMNVEV (reference sequence). This CDR3 contains 15 residues. The V segment lost 5 bases and the J segment 7 bases; nucleotides outside the gene matches: 10. The CDR3 DNA reads as TGTGCCAGCAGTAACCAGGGGGCCCTAGGCCAGCCCCAGCATTTT. This sequence encodes CASSNQGALGQPQHF.

This chain links TRBV7-9 with TRBJ2-7, with a weak D call TRBD2 (6 bases). The CDR3 consists of 14 residues. Trimming took off 4 bases at V and 5 bases at J, with 15 bases between the two ends. Germline V gene data show CDR1 as SEHNR and CDR2 as FQNEAQ (reference sequence). CDR3 bases: TGTGCCAGCAGCTCTGGCGGGGCATTGGACGAGCAGTACTTC. Protein product: CASSSGGALDEQYF.

The chain couples TRBV7-8 to TRBJ1-3; D gene uncertain. Deletions cut 3 bases from V and 0 bases from J, with 15 bases between. Germline lookup yields CDR1 SGHVS and CDR2 FQNEAQ. The CDR3 is 17 residues long. DNA for the CDR3: TGTGCCAGCAGCTTTTTAGGCACCTCGTACTCTGGAAACACCATATATTTT. This sequence encodes CASSFLGTSYSGNTIYF.

The J gene is TRBJ2-7, the V gene TRBV7-9; TRBD2 aligns across 9 bases. V was clipped by 2 bases and J by 5 bases; unmatched bases: 10. Germline assignment: CDR1 SEHNR and CDR2 FQNEAQ (reference sequence). This CDR3 spans 16 amino acids. This CDR3 is CASSLTSGYLEDEQYF. DNA of the CDR3: TGTGCCAGCAGCTTAACTAGCGGGTACCTCGAGGACGAGCAGTACTTC.

The chain combines TRBV7-9 with TRBJ2-4; D perhaps matches TRBD2 (5 bases). Per germline, CDR1 SEHNR and CDR2 FQNEAQ (reference sequence). The CDR3 sequence is 15 residues long. Deletions cut 2 bases from V and 5 bases from J, with 13 bases between. The DNA for the CDR3 is TGTGCCAGCAGCTTATCGGGTGTGGAGGAAAACATTCAGTACTTC. It is translated as CASSLSGVEENIQYF.